The next 8 T cell receptor beta chains were all read from a single sample in a study of T-cell memory formation after mild COVID-19. TCRdb itself ran the 5' RACE reads through MiXCR, one entry per CDR3 protein. The data contain about 430,000 distinct CDR3 sequences, roughly 17% of them singletons. Sequences were obtained from PBMCs or a T cell subset sorted from them (not recorded which). These receptors originate from a man between 18 and 29 years old who had mild COVID-19 (a few samples of this study predate the infection). Cell type and time point are not known.

The CDR3 loop reads CSARSDSSSYEQYV. The DNA of the CDR3 is TGCAGTGCTAGATCTGACAGTAGCTCCTACGAGCAGTACGTC. The chain couples TRBV20-1 to TRBJ2-7; maybe TRBD1 (5 bases). V lost 2 bases, J lost 0 bases, and 11 bases lay in between. Per the germline V gene, CDR1 is DFQATT and CDR2 is SNEGSKA (reference sequence). This CDR3 is built from 14 residues.

The chain recombines TRBV6-5 with TRBJ1-5; D unresolved. CDR1 is MNHEY and CDR2 is SVGAGI in the germline V gene. This CDR3 has 15 amino acids. The V end was cut by 0 bases, the J end by 5 bases, with 11 bases between. CDR3 loop: CASSYSRVKDQPQHF. CDR3 DNA: TGTGCCAGCAGTTACTCTCGGGTAAAGGATCAGCCCCAGCATTTT.

V and J are TRBV5-4 and TRBJ2-1, with a weak D call TRBD1 (6 bases). Trimming left V 3 bases short and J 0 bases short, with 10 bases between. Per the germline V gene, CDR1 is SGHNT and CDR2 is YYREEE (reference sequence). CDR3 size: 15 residues. The CDR3 loop is CASSSGHPSYNEQFF. In DNA, the CDR3 is TGTGCCAGCAGCTCGGGACATCCCTCCTACAATGAGCAGTTCTTC.

This clonotype was counted between two and nine times. The chain couples TRBV12-3 or TRBV12-4 to TRBJ2-5; no definite D call. This CDR3 is 14 amino acids long. Trimming cost V 6 bases and J 2 bases, with 13 bases left between them. CDR3 nucleotides: TGTGCCAGCAGCCTCCACCTGGGACAAGAGACCCAGTACTTC. Its translation is CASSLHLGQETQYF.

This clonotype was recorded a few times. J is TRBJ2-3 and V is TRBV5-5; TRBD2 matches 7 bases. Germline CDR1 and CDR2: SGHKS and YYEKEE (reference sequence). Losses at the gene ends were 1 base for V and 3 bases for J; bases not matched to a gene: 8. The CDR3 runs 16 residues. The CDR3 nucleotides are TGTGCCAGCAGCTTGCGCTCGGCTAGCGGAACAGATACGCAGTATTTT. Protein sequence: CASSLRSASGTDTQYF.

This clonotype was detected a few times. The chain recombines TRBV7-9 with TRBJ2-6; D unclear. Trimming shortened V by 1 base and J by 1 base, and 5 bases separated the two germline ends. From germline, CDR1 is SEHNR and CDR2 FQNEAQ (reference sequence). This CDR3 spans 15 amino acids. The CDR3 DNA follows: TGTGCCAGCAGCTTAGTCCAATCTGGGGCCAACGTCCTGACTTTC. Its translation is CASSLVQSGANVLTF.

This clonotype has more than one count but fewer than ten. The V and J genes are TRBV4-1 and TRBJ2-7, with TRBD2 matching over 8 bases. Germline assignment: CDR1 MGHRA and CDR2 YSYEKL. The CDR3 contains 16 residues. Losses at the gene ends were 0 bases for V and 6 bases for J; bases not matched to a gene: 10. DNA of the CDR3: TGCGCCAGCAGCCAAGACGGCCGCGGGGGGAGTCGCGAGCAGTACTTC. It yields the protein CASSQDGRGGSREQYF.

The sample holds a few counts of this clonotype. This rearrangement joins TRBV14 to TRBJ2-1; possibly TRBD1 for D (6 bases). CDR3 length: 14 residues. CDR1 and CDR2 (germline): SGHDN, FVKESK. V lost 2 bases to trimming and J lost 4 bases, with 9 bases between them. The CDR3, as DNA: TGTGCCAGCAGCCAACCCGGACAGTACAATGAGCAGTTCTTC. Protein product: CASSQPGQYNEQFF.